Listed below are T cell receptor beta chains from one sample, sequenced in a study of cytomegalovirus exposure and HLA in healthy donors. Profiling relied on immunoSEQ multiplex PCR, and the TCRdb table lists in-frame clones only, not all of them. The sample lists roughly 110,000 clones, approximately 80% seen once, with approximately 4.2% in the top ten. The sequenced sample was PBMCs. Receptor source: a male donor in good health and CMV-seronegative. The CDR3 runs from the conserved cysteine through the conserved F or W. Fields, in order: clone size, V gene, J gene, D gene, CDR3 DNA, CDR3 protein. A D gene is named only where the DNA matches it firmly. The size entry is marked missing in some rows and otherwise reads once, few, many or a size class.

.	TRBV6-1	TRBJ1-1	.	TGTGCCAGCAGTGTCTGGGACACCCCGGGGACTGAAGCTTTCTTT	CASSVWDTPGTEAFF
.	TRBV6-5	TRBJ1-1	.	TGTGCCAGCAGTTACAGGCAGGGGAGCACTGAAGCTTTCTTT	CASSYRQGSTEAFF
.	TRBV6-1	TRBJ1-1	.	TGTGCCAGCAGTAAGGAAAGAGGGTCCACTGAAGCTTTCTTT	CASSKERGSTEAFF
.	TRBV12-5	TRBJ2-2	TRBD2	TGTGCTAGTGGTTTCGTACTAGCGGGAGGTCTTCCTCCGAACACCGGGGAGCTGTTTTTT	CASGFVLAGGLPPNTGELFF
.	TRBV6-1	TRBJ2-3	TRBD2	TGTGCCAGCAGTCCACGGGCGGGAGCGGGTAATACGCAGTATTTT	CASSPRAGAGNTQYF
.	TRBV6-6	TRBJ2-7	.	TGTGCCAGCAGTGGTGTAGGGACATCTAACTACGAGCAGTACTTC	CASSGVGTSNYEQYF
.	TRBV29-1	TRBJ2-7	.	TGCAGCGTTGAATTGGGGGGTAACGAGCAGTACTTC	CSVELGGNEQYF
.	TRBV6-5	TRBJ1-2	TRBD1	TGTGCCAGTACCACAGGGGACAACTATGGCTACACCTTC	CASTTGDNYGYTF
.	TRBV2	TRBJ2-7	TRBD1	TGTGCGACAGGGGCAGAATTACTCTACGAGCAGTACTTC	CATGAELLYEQYF
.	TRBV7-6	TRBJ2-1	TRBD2	TGTGCCAGCAGCTCGAGGACTAGTGGTTTGTCCAATGAGCAGTTCTTC	CASSSRTSGLSNEQFF
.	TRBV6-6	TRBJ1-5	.	TGTGCCAGCAGTTACCGGGGTGTCGGCAATCAGCCCCAGCATTTT	CASSYRGVGNQPQHF
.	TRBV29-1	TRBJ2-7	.	TGCAGCGTTGACCTTTACAGGGACCGCGGTGTACCCTCCTACGAGCAGTACTTC	CSVDLYRDRGVPSYEQYF
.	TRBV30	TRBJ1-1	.	TGTGCCTCCCATCGACTGACGAACACTGAAGCTTTCTTT	CASHRLTNTEAFF
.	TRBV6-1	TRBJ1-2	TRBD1	TGTGCCAGCGCGGACAGGGGTGGGGGTAGCTATGGCTACACCTTC	CASADRGGGSYGYTF
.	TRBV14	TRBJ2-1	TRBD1	TGTGCCAGCAGCCCCCAGGGGGTCCATGAGCAGTTCTTC	CASSPQGVHEQFF
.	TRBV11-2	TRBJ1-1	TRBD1	TGTGCCAGCAGCCCAAACAGGGGACCGAATGAAGCTTTCTTT	CASSPNRGPNEAFF
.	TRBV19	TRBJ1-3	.	TGTGCCAGTAGTATTGATAGCCTCTCTGGAAACACCATATATTTT	CASSIDSLSGNTIYF
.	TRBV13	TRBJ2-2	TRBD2	TGTGCCAGCAGCTTAGTGAGACTAGCGTTGTCCGGGGAGCTGTTTTTT	CASSLVRLALSGELFF
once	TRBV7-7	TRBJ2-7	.	TGTGCCAGCAGCCCGGACGGGAGCTACGAGCAGTACTTC	CASSPDGSYEQYF
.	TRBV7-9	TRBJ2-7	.	TGTGCCAGCAGCTTAGTCTCGGGAGTGGCTGTGAGGGAGCAGTACTTC	CASSLVSGVAVREQYF
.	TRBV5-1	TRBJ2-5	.	TGCGCCAGCAGCCGGCAACTAGGGCGGGATCGAGAGACCCAGTACTTC	CASSRQLGRDRETQYF
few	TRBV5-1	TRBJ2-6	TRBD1	TGCGCCAGCAGCTTGGGGGACAGGGACTCTGGCGGGGCCAACGTCCTGACTTTC	CASSLGDRDSGGANVLTF
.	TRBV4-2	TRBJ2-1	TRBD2	TGTGCCAGCAGCCAATATCTAGCGGGAGGCGACAATGAGCAGTTCTTC	CASSQYLAGGDNEQFF